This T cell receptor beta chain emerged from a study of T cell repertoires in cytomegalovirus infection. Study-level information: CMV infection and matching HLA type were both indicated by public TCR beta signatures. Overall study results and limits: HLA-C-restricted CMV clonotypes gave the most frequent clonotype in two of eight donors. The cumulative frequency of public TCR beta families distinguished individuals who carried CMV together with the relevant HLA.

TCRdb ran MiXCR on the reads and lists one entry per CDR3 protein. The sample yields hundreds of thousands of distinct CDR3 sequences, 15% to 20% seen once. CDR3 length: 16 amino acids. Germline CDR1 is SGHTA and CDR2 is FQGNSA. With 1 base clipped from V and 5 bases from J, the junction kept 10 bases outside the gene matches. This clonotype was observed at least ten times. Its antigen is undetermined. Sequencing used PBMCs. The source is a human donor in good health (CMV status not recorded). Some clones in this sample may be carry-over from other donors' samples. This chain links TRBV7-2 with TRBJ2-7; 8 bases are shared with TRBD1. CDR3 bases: TGTGCCAGCAGCTTAGGCGGGTTAGCAGGGGGCAACGAGCAGTACTTC. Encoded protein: CASSLGGLAGGNEQYF.